This TCR beta chain is drawn from a study of CD8 T cells in ankylosing spondylitis. Study conclusions and caveats: A motif of 7 or 8 highly homologous TCR beta variants was seen as apparently characteristic of ankylosing spondylitis blood.

V was pared by 5 bases and J by 6 bases, with 15 bases between. CDR3 length: 14 residues. The germline V gene encodes CDR1 SGHTA and CDR2 FQGNSA. One entry per CDR3 protein results from TCRdb running MiXCR on the 5' RACE reads. The data contain 250,000 to 350,000 distinct CDR3 sequences, around 7.6% of them singletons. Remarks on this clonotype: The antigen is not known.

Sequencing used blood, either unsorted or a sorted T cell fraction (not recorded which). This TCR came from a male donor with ankylosing spondylitis. V usage is TRBV7-2 and J usage is TRBJ2-3; the D is unclear. The CDR3 loop reads CASSLQVATDTQYF. The CDR3 DNA reads as TGTGCCAGCAGCCTCCAAGTAGCTACGGATACGCAGTATTTT.